These 23 T cell receptor beta chains originate from one sample sequenced in a study of shared clonotypes between healthy human individuals. The assay was immunoSEQ multiplex PCR, and TCRdb's table has in-frame clones only and misses some. The top ten clones hold under 0.65% of a sample with about 1 million clones, around 78% of them seen once. The sample consisted of memory CD4+ T cells from PBMCs. Noted subset: CD45RA-negative fraction. The receptors derive from a man younger than 30 in good health. Some clones in this sample may be carry-over from other donors' samples.

The chain carries TRBV10-2 and TRBJ2-5; D uncertain. CDR1 WSHSY and CDR2 SAAADI come from the germline V gene. V was pared by 8 bases and J by 2 bases, with 9 bases between. The CDR3 spans 12 residues. CDR3 DNA: TGCGCCAGCGCGGCTAGACAAGAGACCCAGTACTTC. It codes for CASAARQETQYF.

This clone has a single count. The chain recombines TRBV11-2 with TRBJ2-7; D ambiguous. The length of the CDR3 is 16 residues. The V end lost 5 bases, the J end lost 0 bases, and 17 bases lay between the germline ends. The V gene's germline CDR1 is SGHAT and CDR2 FQNNGV. Here the CDR3 reads CASSPSRAQPSYEQYF. As DNA, the CDR3 is TGTGCCAGCAGCCCTTCTAGGGCGCAGCCCTCCTACGAGCAGTACTTC. The variable domain in full, with the rest retrieved from reference TRBV11-2 and TRBJ2-7, is EAGVAQSPRYKIIEKRQSVAFWCNPISGHATLYWYQQILGQGPKLLIQFQNNGVVDDSQLPKDRFSAERLKGVDSTLKIQPAKLEDSAVYLCASSPSRAQPSYEQYFGPGTRLTVT.

The V call is TRBV28, the J call TRBJ1-5; 7 bases align to TRBD1. This CDR3 has 17 amino acids. V dropped 5 bases and J dropped 3; count of bases not matched to a gene: 13. Germline-derived CDR1 and CDR2 are MDHEN and SYDVKM. CDR3 sequence: CASSGQTGAGNNQPQHF. CDR3 in DNA: TGTGCCAGCAGTGGACAAACAGGGGCCGGGAACAATCAGCCCCAGCATTTT.

For the CDR3, the DNA is TGTGCCAGCAGTCCCCGGAGGGAATTAGGCACTGAAGCTTTCTTT. It encodes CASSPRRELGTEAFF. The chain has TRBV6-6 and TRBJ1-1, with unresolved D. V dropped 5 bases and J dropped 4 bases, with 17 bases sitting between them. The CDR3 spans 15 residues. Per the germline V gene, CDR1 is MNHNY and CDR2 is SVGAGI (reference sequence).

The chain is built from TRBV11-2 and TRBJ1-3; D is undetermined. Trimming took off 5 bases at V and 4 bases at J, with 12 bases between the two ends. Per germline, CDR1 SGHAT and CDR2 FQNNGV. This CDR3 comprises 14 residues. CDR3 bases: TGTGCCAGCAGCAGATTCGGGCCCGGAAACACCATATATTTT. Protein sequence: CASSRFGPGNTIYF.

The chain combines TRBV4-1 with TRBJ1-2; D gene uncertain. The V end was cut by 0 bases, the J end by 4 bases, with 12 bases between. This CDR3 has 15 residues. CDR1 is MGHRA, CDR2 YSYEKL, per germline. CDR3 sequence: CASSQDLLSGYGYTF. CDR3 nucleotide sequence: TGCGCCAGCAGCCAAGATCTATTGTCGGGCTATGGCTACACCTTC.

CDR3 DNA: TGCAGCTTCTTGTGGAATGAGCAGTTCTTC. Translated: CSFLWNEQFF. The chain employs TRBV20-1 and TRBJ2-1; no definite D call. In germline, CDR1 is DFQATT, CDR2 SNEGSKA (reference sequence). The CDR3 loop spans 10 amino acids.

CDR3 nucleotide sequence: TGTGCCAGTAGTCCCCGCAGGGGGGGTTCCTACGAGCAGTACTTC. It yields the protein CASSPRRGGSYEQYF. The genes are TRBV19 and TRBJ2-7; D may be TRBD1 or TRBD2 (7 bases each). The CDR3 contains 15 residues. The germline gives CDR1 LNHDA, CDR2 SQIVND (reference sequence). V lost 5 bases and J lost 1, with 15 bases in between.

The genes are TRBV11-3 and TRBJ2-3; 7 nucleotides match TRBD2. The CDR3 has 14 residues. Germline trimming cut 5 bases from V and 4 bases from J; bases unmatched to any gene: 6. In germline, CDR1 is SGHNT, CDR2 YENEEA. The CDR3 DNA is TGTGCCAGCAGCGATCGCCGGGAGGCAGATACGCAGTATTTT. Translated: CASSDRREADTQYF.

The V call is TRBV4-2, the J call TRBJ2-7; perhaps D is TRBD1 or TRBD2 (5 bases each). Germline CDR1 reads LGHNA; CDR2 reads YNFKEQ. The CDR3 is 15 amino acids. Trimming took 4 bases from V and 3 from J, leaving 16 bases between them. CDR3 region: CASSLTRDADYEQYF. As DNA, the CDR3 is TGTGCCAGCAGCCTGACCAGGGACGCAGACTACGAGCAGTACTTC.

The chain employs TRBV11-1 and TRBJ2-1, with 13 bases matching TRBD2. CDR1 is SGHAT, CDR2 FQDESV, per germline (reference sequence). The junction had 6 bases not matched to a gene; V was cut back by 1 base and J by 9 bases. The CDR3 consists of 16 residues. CDR3 sequence reads: CASSLGTGLAGAEQFF. Written as DNA, the CDR3 is TGTGCCAGCAGCTTAGGAACTGGACTAGCGGGAGCTGAGCAGTTCTTC.

The J gene is TRBJ2-5, the V gene TRBV5-1; tentatively, D is TRBD1 (6 bases). The V gene's germline CDR1 is SGHRS and CDR2 YFSETQ. Trimming stripped 3 bases from V and 4 bases from J, with 13 bases between. The CDR3 is made up of 14 amino acids. CDR3 sequence (DNA): TGCGCCAGCAGCTCCCCAGGGGTCCCAGAGACCCAGTACTTC. It encodes CASSSPGVPETQYF.

The V and J genes are TRBV7-6 and TRBJ2-3; D might be TRBD1 (7 bases). Germline CDR1 reads SGHVS; CDR2 reads FNYEAQ. The CDR3 length is 14 residues. The V end was cut by 5 bases, the J end by 7 bases, with 16 bases between. The CDR3 loop is CASSRTGGENTQYF. The DNA for the CDR3 is TGTGCCAGCAGCAGGACAGGAGGGGAGAATACGCAGTATTTT.

This clone was counted ten times or more. This sequence joins TRBV27 and TRBJ1-3; 10 bases align to TRBD1. Germline V gene sequence: CDR1 MNHEY, CDR2 SMNVEV (reference sequence). The CDR3 has 19 residues. After removal of 4 bases from V and 2 bases from J, the junction contained 14 bases not matched to a gene. The CDR3 nucleotides read TGTGCCAGCAGTTCGAAATACCGGGACAGGGGTTCTCCTGGAAACACCATATATTTT. Its translation: CASSSKYRDRGSPGNTIYF.

J is TRBJ2-1 and V is TRBV4-2; weak D call: TRBD1 (5 bases). The V end was cut by 1 base, the J end by 2 bases, with 15 bases between. The CDR3 contains 17 residues. The V gene's germline CDR1 is LGHNA and CDR2 YNFKEQ. This CDR3 is CASSQVLQGSPYNEQFF. CDR3 bases: TGTGCCAGCAGCCAAGTTCTGCAGGGCTCCCCCTACAATGAGCAGTTCTTC.

This clone was found once. V and J are TRBV7-3 and TRBJ1-1, with D possibly matching TRBD1 (5 bases). Deletions cut 2 bases from V and 1 base from J, with 11 bases between. The V gene's germline CDR1 is SGHTA and CDR2 FQGTGA. This CDR3 is built from 15 residues. In nucleotides, the CDR3 is TGTGCCAGCAGCTTAGGTCGCGGGGGGAACACTGAAGCTTTCTTT. Protein product: CASSLGRGGNTEAFF.

The chain links TRBV15 to TRBJ1-2; 9 bases map to TRBD1. V lost 0 bases, J lost 7 bases, and 12 bases stayed unmatched. This CDR3 has 17 amino acids. Germline loops: CDR1 LNHNV, CDR2 YYDKDF (reference sequence). The CDR3 region is CATSRDPHIQGAGGYTF. The CDR3 coding sequence is TGTGCCACCAGCAGAGATCCACACATACAGGGGGCGGGTGGCTACACCTTC.

The chain links TRBV16 to TRBJ2-2, with D uncertain. The V and J ends lost 0 bases and 4 bases respectively, with 9 bases between them. This CDR3 is built from 15 residues. Germline lookup yields CDR1 KGHSY and CDR2 FQNENV. CDR3: CASSQSVLPTGELFF. The CDR3 region has the DNA TGTGCCAGCAGCCAATCTGTACTACCCACCGGGGAGCTGTTTTTT.

The J gene is TRBJ2-2, the V gene TRBV5-1; 12 bases are a match to TRBD2. With V trimmed by 3 bases and J by 7 bases, 4 bases remained unmatched. The CDR3 is 15 amino acids. Germline loops: CDR1 SGHRS, CDR2 YFSETQ. In DNA, the CDR3 is TGCGCCAGCAGCTCCCGACTAGCGGGAGACGGGGAGCTGTTTTTT. This gives the protein CASSSRLAGDGELFF. Full variable domain (missing parts from reference TRBV5-1 and TRBJ2-2): KAGVTQTPRYLIKTRGQQVTLSCSPISGHRSVSWYQQTPGQGLQFLFEYFSETQRNKGNFPGRFSGRQFSNSRSEMNVSTLELGDSALYLCASSSRLAGDGELFFGEGSRLTVL.

The CDR3 sequence: CASSRGTRGLKTGELFF. The CDR3 DNA follows: TGTGCCAGCAGCCGCGGGACTAGGGGGCTCAAGACCGGGGAGCTGTTTTTT. This chain joins TRBV21-1 and TRBJ2-2; the table's TRBD2 call for D was not verified on the DNA. TRBV21-1 is reported as a pseudogene. This CDR3 comprises 17 residues.

Regarding this clone: Other DNA sequences within the sample encode an identical CDR3. The chain couples TRBV7-9 to TRBJ1-5; 10 positions agree with TRBD1. The V and J ends lost 3 bases and 4 bases, in that order; junction bases with no gene match: 3. The CDR3 covers 15 residues. Germline V gives CDR1 SEHNR, CDR2 FQNEAQ (reference sequence). The CDR3 coding sequence is TGTGCCAGCAGCTTCGGGACAGGGGCGAATCAGCCCCAGCATTTT. The encoded protein is CASSFGTGANQPQHF.

The genes are TRBV27 and TRBJ2-1; 10 nucleotides align to TRBD2. This CDR3 comprises 13 residues. The V gene's germline CDR1 is MNHEY and CDR2 SMNVEV (reference sequence). Losses at the gene ends were 6 bases for V and 9 bases for J; bases not matched to a gene: 5. The CDR3 loop reads CASRNLAGAEQFF. The CDR3 bases are TGTGCCAGCAGAAACCTAGCGGGAGCTGAGCAGTTCTTC.

This clone was found a few times. This chain joins TRBV12-5 and TRBJ1-1, with D unclear. The V and J ends lost 5 bases and 6 bases respectively, with 19 bases between them. Germline values: CDR1 LGHNT, CDR2 FRNRAP. The CDR3 extends over 15 amino acids. CDR3 loop: CASGLTHNRGAEAFF. The DNA for the CDR3 is TGTGCTAGTGGTCTTACCCATAACAGAGGAGCTGAAGCTTTCTTT.